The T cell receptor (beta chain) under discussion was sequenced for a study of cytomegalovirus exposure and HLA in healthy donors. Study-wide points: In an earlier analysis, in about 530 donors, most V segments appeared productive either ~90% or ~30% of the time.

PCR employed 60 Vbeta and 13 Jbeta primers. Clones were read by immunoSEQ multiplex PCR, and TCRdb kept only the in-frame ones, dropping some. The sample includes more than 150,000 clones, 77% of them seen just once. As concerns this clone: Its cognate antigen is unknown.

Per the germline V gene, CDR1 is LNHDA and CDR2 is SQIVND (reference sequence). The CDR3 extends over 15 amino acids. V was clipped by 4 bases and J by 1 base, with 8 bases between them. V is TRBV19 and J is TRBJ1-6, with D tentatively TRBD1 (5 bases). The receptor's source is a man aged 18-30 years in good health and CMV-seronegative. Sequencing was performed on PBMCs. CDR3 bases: TGTGCCAGTAGTACGCAGGGTTCCTATAATTCACCCCTCCACTTT. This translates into CASSTQGSYNSPLHF. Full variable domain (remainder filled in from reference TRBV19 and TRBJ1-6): DGGITQSPKYLFRKEGQNVTLSCEQNLNHDAMYWYRQDPGQGLRLIYYSQIVNDFQKGDIAEGYSVSREKKESFPLTVTSAQKNPTAFYLCASSTQGSYNSPLHFGNGTRLTVT.